This TCR beta chain came from a study of shared clonotypes between healthy human individuals. Study-wide results and limits: Measured sharing among donors was expected to vary with sequencing depth.

Method: immunoSEQ multiplex PCR; TCRdb's copy keeps in-frame clones and lacks some. The sample has 2 million to 2.5 million clones; 90% to 96% are singletons. CD4+ cell separation produced CD45RA+ naive and CD45RA-negative memory subsets. As concerns this clone: Its specificity is unknown.

The length of the CDR3 is 14 residues. From germline, CDR1 is SQVTM and CDR2 ANQGSEA. The V segment lost 4 bases and the J segment 4 bases; nucleotides outside the gene matches: 4. The receptor's source is a man in his late teens or twenties in good health. Sequenced material: naive CD4+ T cells sorted from blood. Subset here: CD45RA+ positively selected. The chain carries TRBV29-1 and TRBJ2-1, with 10 bases fitting TRBD2. Here the CDR3 reads CSVALLAGYNEQFF. CDR3 sequence (DNA): TGCAGCGTTGCGTTACTAGCGGGGTACAATGAGCAGTTCTTC.